A selection of T cell receptor beta chains follows, all from one sample in a study of chemoradiotherapy in HPV16-positive cancers. The assay was immunoSEQ multiplex PCR, and TCRdb's table has in-frame clones only and misses some. The table has roughly 70,000 clones, 88% seen once. This sample comprised blood, obtained from a patient who underwent chemoradiotherapy. These TCRs come from a human donor with HPV-associated anogenital cancer. Each CDR3 is given with its conserved first and last residue. A D gene is named only where the DNA matches it firmly. Expanded clones get a size class; other rows say once, few or many, or leave the size out.

D gene	V gene	clone size	J gene	CDR3 DNA	CDR3 protein
TRBD2	TRBV5-3	.	TRBJ2-1	TGTGCCAGAAGCTCGGAGGGGTTTTCAGAAGCGGGAGGGCCGGACAGTAATGAGCAGTTCTTC	CARSSEGFSEAGGPDSNEQFF
TRBD2	TRBV6-5	.	TRBJ2-5	TGTGCCAGCGGACTAGCTATCGGGGCCCAGTACTTC	CASGLAIGAQYF
TRBD1	TRBV27	.	TRBJ2-7	TGTGCCAGTTCGGACAGGGCCCTTTACGAGCAGTACTTC	CASSDRALYEQYF
TRBD1	TRBV5-1	.	TRBJ2-3	TGCGCCAGCAGGTTTCTGCCTTCGACAGGGGGCGCGAAAGATACGCAGTATTTT	CASRFLPSTGGAKDTQYF
.	TRBV6-1	.	TRBJ1-2	TGTGCCAGCAGTGAGGCAGGATACTATGGCTACACCTTC	CASSEAGYYGYTF
.	TRBV25-1	.	TRBJ1-4	TGTGCCAGCAGCCGGCCCCCCGTTGAAAAACTGTTTTTT	CASSRPPVEKLFF
.	TRBV11-3	once	TRBJ2-5	TGTGCCAGCAGCTTACTGGGCACAGAGACCCAGTACTTC	CASSLLGTETQYF
.	TRBV28	.	TRBJ1-2	TGTGCCAGCAGTGAAAGCTTGGACTATGGCTACACCTTC	CASSESLDYGYTF
.	TRBV19	.	TRBJ2-1	TGTGCCAGTAGTCCCCTGACGGTAAGCTCCTACAATGAGCAGTTCTTC	CASSPLTVSSYNEQFF
TRBD1	TRBV29-1	.	TRBJ2-7	TGCAGCGGGGCCGGGACAGAGGACTCCTACGAGCAGTACTTC	CSGAGTEDSYEQYF
.	TRBV7-9	once	TRBJ1-1	TGTGCCAGCAGCTTACGGGGGGAATCTGAAGCTTTCTTT	CASSLRGESEAFF
TRBD1	TRBV29-1	once	TRBJ2-7	TGCAGCGTAGCCGGGACAGGCAGCCTGAACGAGCAGTACTTC	CSVAGTGSLNEQYF
.	TRBV2	.	TRBJ1-5	TGTGCCAGCACCGAACGGATCAGGTGGGACAATCAGCCCCAGCATTTT	CASTERIRWDNQPQHF
TRBD2	TRBV6-8	.	TRBJ2-1	TGTGCCCGGGAGGGAGGCCGCAATGAGCAGTTCTTC	CAREGGRNEQFF
.	TRBV18	.	TRBJ1-1	TGTGCCAGCGCCCCCTCGTACATGAACACTGAAGCTTTCTTT	CASAPSYMNTEAFF
TRBD1	TRBV2	.	TRBJ1-4	TGTGCCGGAAAAGGACAGGGAGTGAGGGAAAAACTGTTTTTT	CAGKGQGVREKLFF
.	TRBV9	.	TRBJ2-7	TGTGCCAGCAGCGTAGGGGGCGAAACCTACGAGCAGTACTTC	CASSVGGETYEQYF
.	TRBV30	.	TRBJ2-7	TGTGCCTGGAGTCCCCCTGAGGTCGATCTCCGGGGCGAGCAGTACTTC	CAWSPPEVDLRGEQYF
.	TRBV2	once	TRBJ2-3	TGTGCCAGCACTCCCAAGACAGGTCTGAGCGCAGATACGCAGTATTTT	CASTPKTGLSADTQYF
.	TRBV28	.	TRBJ1-1	TGTGCCAGCAGTTTACCGGGGTACGCTTTCTTT	CASSLPGYAFF
TRBD1	TRBV18	.	TRBJ1-5	TGTGCCAGCTCACTGGACAGGGCCGGAGGCAATCAGCCCCAGCATTTT	CASSLDRAGGNQPQHF
.	TRBV29-1	.	TRBJ1-4	TGCAGCGTTTCCGGACAGACGAACGCTGAAAAACTGTTTTTT	CSVSGQTNAEKLFF
TRBD1	TRBV4-1	.	TRBJ2-7	TGCGCCAGCAGCCTGGGGGGCCCGGGACAGGGAGCCTACGAGCAGTACTTC	CASSLGGPGQGAYEQYF
TRBD2	TRBV2	.	TRBJ2-2	TGTGCCAGCAGCGACCTTCTAGCGGGAGGTCGGAACACCGGGGAGCTGTTTTTT	CASSDLLAGGRNTGELFF
.	TRBV10-3	once	TRBJ2-1	TGTGCCATCAGTGACCCCACGACGGGTGAGCAGTTCTTC	CAISDPTTGEQFF
TRBD2	TRBV7-2	few	TRBJ2-1	TGTGCCAGCAGAACCCCGGGACTAGCGCCGAACAATGAGCAGTTCTTC	CASRTPGLAPNNEQFF
.	TRBV11-2	.	TRBJ2-2	TGTGCCAGCAGCCCCGGGGCCGGGCCCGGGGAGCTGTTTTTT	CASSPGAGPGELFF
TRBD2	TRBV30	.	TRBJ2-7	TGTGCCTGGAGCTTCACTAGCGGGGCAACCTACGAGCAGTACTTC	CAWSFTSGATYEQYF
.	TRBV5-1	.	TRBJ1-4	TGCGCCAGCAGCTTGGGAGGGGCCGATGAAAAACTGTTTTTT	CASSLGGADEKLFF
.	TRBV7-9	.	TRBJ1-1	TGTGCCAGCAGATCGGACAGGAACACTGAAGCTTTCTTT	CASRSDRNTEAFF
.	TRBV27	.	TRBJ2-1	TGTGCCAGCAGTTTAGCGGGGAGCTCCTACAATGAGCAGTTCTTC	CASSLAGSSYNEQFF
.	TRBV25-1	.	TRBJ2-5	TGTGCCAGCGCAACCCAAGAGACCCAGTACTTC	CASATQETQYF
.	TRBV10-2	.	TRBJ2-7	TGCGCCAGCAGTTACTCCCCGGGCCGGGCTTTGGACTTC	CASSYSPGRALDF
TRBD1	TRBV7-9	.	TRBJ1-2	TGTGCCAGCAGTCCAGATTACGTTAAATCTTACGACAGGGGAAGTGGCTACACCTTC	CASSPDYVKSYDRGSGYTF
TRBD2	TRBV6-5	.	TRBJ2-1	TGTGCCAGCAGTTACTTCAGCGGGACTAATGAGCAGTTCTTC	CASSYFSGTNEQFF
.	TRBV4-1	.	TRBJ2-7	TGCGCCAGCAGCGCCGCCACGGGGCCTCTTTACGAGCAGTACTTC	CASSAATGPLYEQYF
.	TRBV4-1	.	TRBJ2-7	TGCGCCAGCAGCCAAGTGGGCAGGGGCCTCTACGAGCAGTACTTC	CASSQVGRGLYEQYF
TRBD2	TRBV11-2	.	TRBJ2-3	TGTGCCACCTCTAGCGGGAGGGCAGATACGCAGTATTTT	CATSSGRADTQYF
.	TRBV5-8	.	TRBJ2-7	TGTGCCAGCAGCTGGGACAAGGCAACCTACGAGCAGTACTTC	CASSWDKATYEQYF
.	TRBV30	.	TRBJ1-4	TGTGCCTGGAGTACCTGGAATGAAAAACTGTTTTTT	CAWSTWNEKLFF
TRBD1	TRBV4-2	.	TRBJ2-5	TGTGCCAGCAGCCAACTCTCCGGGACAGGCCAAGAGACCCAGTACTTC	CASSQLSGTGQETQYF
.	TRBV2	.	TRBJ2-7	TGTGCCAGCAGTGAGGTTCTACCTAGCTCCTACGAGCAGTACTTC	CASSEVLPSSYEQYF
.	TRBV7-2	.	TRBJ1-5	TGTGCCAGCAGCTTAGTCGGGCAGGGAAATCAGCCCCAGCATTTT	CASSLVGQGNQPQHF
TRBD2	TRBV5-1	.	TRBJ2-7	TGCGCCAGCAGCTCGGGGGCGGGGGGGCCACCCGAGCAGTACTTC	CASSSGAGGPPEQYF